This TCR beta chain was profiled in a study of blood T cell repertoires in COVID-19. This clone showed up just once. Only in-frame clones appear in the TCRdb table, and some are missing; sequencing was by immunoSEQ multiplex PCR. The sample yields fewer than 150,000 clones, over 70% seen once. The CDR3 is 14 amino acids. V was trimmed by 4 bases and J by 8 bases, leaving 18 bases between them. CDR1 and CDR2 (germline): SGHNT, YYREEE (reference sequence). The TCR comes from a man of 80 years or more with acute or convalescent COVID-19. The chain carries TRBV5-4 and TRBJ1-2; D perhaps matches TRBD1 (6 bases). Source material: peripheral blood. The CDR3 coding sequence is TGTGCCAGCAGCGCCCCGGGGGGGCGTCAGGGCTACACCTTC. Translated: CASSAPGGRQGYTF.